The present entry profiles one T cell receptor beta chain with its context. The antigen is not known. This sample stems from a study of cytomegalovirus exposure and HLA in healthy donors. The CDR3 loop spans 15 amino acids. Germline CDR1 is SGHRS and CDR2 is YFSETQ. Trimming removed 5 bases from V and 1 base from J; junction bases left unmatched: 5. Study observations and caveats: In presence/absence analyses, roughly uniform sequencing depth across donors was assumed. Reports indicate that TCR beta sequences accurately predicted the HLA-A and HLA-B alleles of most subjects. There were under 200 TCR beta chains listed as cytomegalovirus-associated.

The PCR had 60 Vbeta and 13 Jbeta primers. Libraries were prepared by immunoSEQ multiplex PCR; TCRdb keeps only in-frame clonotypes and omits some of them. The data show 180,000 or so clones, with 60% to 85% seen just once and less than 0.9% held by the top ten. The V gene is TRBV5-1, the J gene TRBJ2-3; 9 bases map to TRBD2. This receptor was identified in a female donor in good health and CMV-seronegative. Input material: PBMCs. The CDR3 DNA follows: TGCGCCAGCAGAACGGGACTAGCCGGCACAGATACGCAGTATTTT. Residues: CASRTGLAGTDTQYF.